Presented here are 11 T cell receptor beta chains from one specimen sequenced in a study of neurological immune-mediated disorders (dated by TCRdb to between 2018 and 2020). The library was made by 5' RACE. TCRdb shows the sequencer as Illumina HiSeq 2500. The public reads were run again by TCRdb, first through fastp at Q25 and then through MiXCR, and only productive beta chains were kept. Identical CDR3 protein sequences are pooled into one entry, listed with their most common genes and DNA. Within this sample are just under 40,000 distinct CDR3 sequences, with about 7% of them counted one time only. 5.7% of the sample is taken by the ten largest. What was sequenced was CD4+ T cells from blood. These receptors came from a man aged 50 or older in good health.

Ten or more counts support this clonotype. This chain joins TRBV9 and TRBJ2-1; 7 nucleotides line up with TRBD2. V lost 0 bases, J lost 2 bases, and 5 bases stayed unmatched. The CDR3 length is 16 residues. In germline, CDR1 is SGDLS, CDR2 YYNGEE. The CDR3 reads CASSVDSGTTYNEQFF. The CDR3 DNA follows: TGTGCCAGCAGCGTAGACAGCGGGACTACCTACAATGAGCAGTTCTTC.

This clonotype showed up many times. This chain links TRBV20-1 with TRBJ2-5; 8 bases fit TRBD1. The CDR3 spans 13 residues. Germline V gene lookup returns CDR1 DFQATT and CDR2 SNEGSKA (reference sequence). The V and J ends lost 6 bases and 3 bases, in that order; junction bases with no gene match: 6. The CDR3 loop reads CSATRTGKETQYF. CDR3 coding DNA: TGCAGTGCCACCCGGACAGGGAAAGAGACCCAGTACTTC.

This clonotype was observed many times. The V gene is TRBV20-1, the J gene TRBJ2-7; TRBD1 matches 11 bases. Per germline, CDR1 DFQATT and CDR2 SNEGSKA (reference sequence). This CDR3 has 13 residues. V lost 3 bases and J lost 4; bases outside the gene matches: 2. The CDR3 DNA sequence: TGCAGTGCTAGGGACAGGGGGCGTTACGAGCAGTACTTC. This encodes CSARDRGRYEQYF.

This clonotype was seen repeatedly, ten times or more. The chain uses TRBV2 and TRBJ1-5; D uncertain. This CDR3 region has 16 residues. V lost 2 bases to trimming and J lost 5 bases, with 16 bases between them. The V gene's germline CDR1 is SNHLY and CDR2 FYNNEI. CDR3 sequence: CASSEFGLGMDQPQHF. The CDR3 nucleotides read TGTGCCAGCAGTGAATTTGGCTTGGGTATGGATCAGCCCCAGCATTTT.

This clonotype was seen only a few times. The chain combines TRBV27 with TRBJ2-2, with 11 nucleotides matching TRBD2. The trim removed 3 bases at V and 7 bases at J, leaving 4 bases unmatched. This CDR3 is built from 15 residues. Germline CDR1 and CDR2: MNHEY and SMNVEV (reference sequence). The DNA for the CDR3 is TGTGCCAGCAGTTTGACTAGCGGGGTTGGCGGGGAGCTGTTTTTT. Translation: CASSLTSGVGGELFF.

This clonotype appeared many times. The chain links TRBV10-3 to TRBJ1-6, with 7 bases that match TRBD1. The germline V gene has CDR1 ENHRY and CDR2 SYGVKD. The trim removed 6 bases at V and 7 bases at J, leaving 9 bases unmatched. There are 15 residues in the CDR3. CDR3 loop: CAIRGEQGLNSPLHF. CDR3 nucleotides: TGTGCCATCAGGGGGGAACAGGGGTTGAATTCACCCCTCCACTTT.

The table lists this clonotype with many counts. The gene calls are TRBV7-8 and TRBJ2-1; TRBD1 matches 8 bases. The CDR3 loop spans 15 amino acids. The germline CDR1 and CDR2 sequences are SGHVS and FQNEAQ. Trimming removed 1 base from V and 2 bases from J; junction bases left unmatched: 1. Written as DNA, the CDR3 is TGTGCCAGCAGCTTAGACAGGGGGACCTACAATGAGCAGTTCTTC. Amino acid sequence: CASSLDRGTYNEQFF. Full variable domain (missing parts from reference TRBV7-8 and TRBJ2-1): GAGVSQSPRYKVAKRGQDVALRCDPISGHVSLFWYQQALGQGPEFLTYFQNEAQLDKSGLPSDRFFAERPEGSVSTLKIQRTQQEDSAVYLCASSLDRGTYNEQFFGPGTRLTVL.

This clonotype appeared many times. The chain links TRBV10-3 to TRBJ2-2; D perhaps matches TRBD2 (5 bases). Trimming removed 8 bases from V and 2 bases from J, with 9 bases in between. CDR1 and CDR2 (germline): ENHRY, SYGVKD. The CDR3 totals 13 residues. CDR3 protein: CAIRTDNTGELFF. The CDR3 coding sequence is TGTGCCATCCGGACTGATAACACCGGGGAGCTGTTTTTT.

In its sample, this clonotype was seen many times. V is TRBV20-1 and J is TRBJ2-6; D is possibly TRBD1 (6 bases). Between the trimmed V and J ends, which lost 2 bases and 1 base, there was a span of 15 bases. The germline gives CDR1 DFQATT, CDR2 SNEGSKA (reference sequence). The CDR3 spans 17 residues. CDR3 loop: CSARRGHLISGANVLTF. In DNA, the CDR3 is TGCAGTGCTAGAAGGGGACATTTAATTTCTGGGGCCAACGTCCTGACTTTC.

This clonotype was seen more than once but under ten times. V usage is TRBV10-3 and J usage is TRBJ2-3; D remains ambiguous. This CDR3 is 13 amino acids long. Trimming pared 0 bases from V and 4 bases from J, leaving 5 bases between. Per the germline V gene, CDR1 is ENHRY and CDR2 is SYGVKD. CDR3 nucleotide sequence: TGTGCCATCAGTGAGTCGGCCTCAGATACGCAGTATTTT. Its translation is CAISESASDTQYF.

This clonotype was detected a few times. The DNA of the CDR3 is TGTGCCAGCAGTTCGTGGGCGAGCGGCTACGAGCAGTACTTC. Translation: CASSSWASGYEQYF. The rearrangement joins TRBV28 to TRBJ2-7; D possibly corresponds to TRBD2 (5 bases). This CDR3 is built from 14 residues. CDR1 is MDHEN and CDR2 is SYDVKM in the germline V gene. The V gene lost 4 bases and the J gene lost 3 bases, with 13 bases spanning the gap.